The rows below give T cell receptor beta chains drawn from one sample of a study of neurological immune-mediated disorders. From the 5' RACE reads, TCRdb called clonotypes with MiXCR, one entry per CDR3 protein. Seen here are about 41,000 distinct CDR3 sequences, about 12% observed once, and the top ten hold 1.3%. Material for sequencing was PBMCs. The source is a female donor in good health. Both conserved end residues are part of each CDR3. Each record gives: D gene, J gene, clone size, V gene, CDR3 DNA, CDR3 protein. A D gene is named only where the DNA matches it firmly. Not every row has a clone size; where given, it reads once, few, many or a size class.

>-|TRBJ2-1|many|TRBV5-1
TGCGCCAGCGGGTTCGGGACGGACTACAATGAGCAGTTCTTC
CASGFGTDYNEQFF
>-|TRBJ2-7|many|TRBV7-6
TGTGCCAGCAGCCCCGGACCCTACGAGCAGTACTTC
CASSPGPYEQYF
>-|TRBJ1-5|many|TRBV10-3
TGTGCCATCAACAAAGGTGACGGTATTCAGCCCCAGCATTTT
CAINKGDGIQPQHF
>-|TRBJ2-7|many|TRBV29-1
TGCAGCGTTAAAAGAGGGGGGGAAGGCGAGCAGTACTTC
CSVKRGGEGEQYF
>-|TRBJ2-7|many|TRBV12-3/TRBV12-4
TGTGCCAGCAGGCGATCCGGGTCCGGCTTCTTGACATACGAGCAGTACTTC
CASRRSGSGFLTYEQYF
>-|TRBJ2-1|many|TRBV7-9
TGTGCCAGCAGCTTAATGGCGGGGTCCTACAATGAGCAGTTCTTC
CASSLMAGSYNEQFF
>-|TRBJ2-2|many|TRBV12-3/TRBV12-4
TGTGCCAGCAGTTTCGCAGCGACCGGGGAGCTGTTTTTT
CASSFAATGELFF
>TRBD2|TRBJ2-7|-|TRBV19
TGTGTCAGTAGCTACCTACTAGCGGGAGTTTACGAACAGTACTTC
CVSSYLLAGVYEQYF
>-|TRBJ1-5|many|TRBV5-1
TGCGCCAGCAGCTTGGAAGGACAGACCAATCAGCCCCAGCATTTT
CASSLEGQTNQPQHF
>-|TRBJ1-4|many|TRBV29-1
TGCAGCGTAGTGGACAGCGATGAAAAACTGTTTTTT
CSVVDSDEKLFF
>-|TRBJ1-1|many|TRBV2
TGTGCCAGCTTATTTGGTTTGGCGAACACTGAAGCTTTCTTT
CASLFGLANTEAFF
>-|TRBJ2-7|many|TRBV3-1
TGTGCCAGCAGCCGAAAGGACTACGAGCAGTACTTC
CASSRKDYEQYF
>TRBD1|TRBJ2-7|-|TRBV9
TGTGCCAGCAGCGTAGCGGGACAGACGGCCACCTACGAGCAGTACTTC
CASSVAGQTATYEQYF
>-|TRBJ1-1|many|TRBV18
TGTGCCAGCTCCCTCGACATGAACACTGAAGCTTTCTTT
CASSLDMNTEAFF
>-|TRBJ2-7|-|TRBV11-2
TGTGCCAGCAGCTTAGAGGCAGGGTACTCCTACGAGCAGTACTTC
CASSLEAGYSYEQYF
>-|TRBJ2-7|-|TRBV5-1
TGCGCCAGCAGCCCCACGGCCGGGGAATCTCCCTTCGAGCAGTACTTC
CASSPTAGESPFEQYF
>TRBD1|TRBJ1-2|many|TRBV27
TGTGCCAGCAGTGAGAGAAGGGACAGGGTCTATGGCTACACCTTC
CASSERRDRVYGYTF
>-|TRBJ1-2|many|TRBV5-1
TGCGCCAGCAGCTTTGGGCAGGGAGGAAACTATGGCTACACCTTC
CASSFGQGGNYGYTF
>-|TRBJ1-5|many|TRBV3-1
TGTGCCAGCAGTTTCGGGGGGGGCACCCACCAGCCCCAGCATTTT
CASSFGGGTHQPQHF
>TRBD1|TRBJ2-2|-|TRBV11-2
TGTGCCAGCATCTTAGAGGACAGGGGTACCTGGGAGCTGTTTTTT
CASILEDRGTWELFF
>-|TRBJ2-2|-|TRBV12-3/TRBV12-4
TGTGCCAGCAGTTTTGCACAGGGTGGGGCCGGGGAGCTGTTTTTT
CASSFAQGGAGELFF
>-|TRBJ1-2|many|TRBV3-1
TGTGCCAGCAGCCAACCCCGGGGCCTGGGATTTTATGGCTACACCTTC
CASSQPRGLGFYGYTF
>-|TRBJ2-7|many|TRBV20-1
TGCAGTGCTAGGGCCTCCTACGAGCAGTACTTC
CSARASYEQYF
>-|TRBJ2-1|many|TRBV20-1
TGCAGTGCTAGAGATCCAGGGGACTCCTACAATGAGCAGTTCTTC
CSARDPGDSYNEQFF
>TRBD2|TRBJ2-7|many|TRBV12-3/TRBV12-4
TGTGCCAGCAGGCGGTCGGTGGCGGGAGGGTACGAGCAGTACTTC
CASRRSVAGGYEQYF
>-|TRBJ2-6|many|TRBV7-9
TGTGCCAGCAGCTTAGAGGGGCTTAAGGCCTCTGGGGCCAACGTCCTGACTTTC
CASSLEGLKASGANVLTF
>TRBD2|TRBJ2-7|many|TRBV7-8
TGTGCCAGCAGCCAGAGGTCTAGCGGGAGCTCCTACGAGCAGTACTTC
CASSQRSSGSSYEQYF
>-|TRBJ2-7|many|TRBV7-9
TGTGCCAGCAGCTCTCAGGTTTCCTACGAGCAGTACTTC
CASSSQVSYEQYF
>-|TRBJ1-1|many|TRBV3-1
TGTGCCAGCAGCCAAGTCAGTGCCATGGCGGGTCAGGACACTGAAGCTTTCTTT
CASSQVSAMAGQDTEAFF
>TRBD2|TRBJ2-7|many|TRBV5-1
TGCGCCAGCAGGAGACTAGCGGGAGAAGGCGAGCAGTACTTC
CASRRLAGEGEQYF
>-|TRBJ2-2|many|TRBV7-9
TGTGCCAGCAAGCGGTTCTCAATGACCGGACAGAACACCGGGGAGCTGTTTTTT
CASKRFSMTGQNTGELFF
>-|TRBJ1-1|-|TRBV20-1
TGCAGTGCCGACAATGAGGGCGAAGCTTTCTTT
CSADNEGEAFF
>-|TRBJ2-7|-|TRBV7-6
TGTGCCAGGAGCCCGAGCCAGGGTTTACCCGAGCAGTACTTC
CARSPSQGLPEQYF
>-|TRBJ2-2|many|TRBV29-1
TGCAGCGTTGAATATGCACGCGGGGAGCTGTTTTTT
CSVEYARGELFF
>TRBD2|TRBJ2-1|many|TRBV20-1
TGCAGTGTCCCGCCTAGCGGGAGGGCGAATGAGCAGTTCTTC
CSVPPSGRANEQFF
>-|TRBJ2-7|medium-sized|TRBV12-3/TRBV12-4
TGTGCCAGCAGTTTTGATTCCTACGAGCAGTACTTC
CASSFDSYEQYF
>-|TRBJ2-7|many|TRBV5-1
TGCGCCAGCAGCCCGTACGGAGGGAGCAACGAGCAGTACTTC
CASSPYGGSNEQYF
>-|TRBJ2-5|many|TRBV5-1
TGCGCCAGCAGCTTCGGGGAGACCCAGTACTTC
CASSFGETQYF
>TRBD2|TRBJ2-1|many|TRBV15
TGTGCCACCACAGCCTACAGCGGGGCCCCCATAAGGAATGAGCAGTTCTTC
CATTAYSGAPIRNEQFF
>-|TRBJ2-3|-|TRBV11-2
TGTGCCAGCAGCACGGCAGATACGCAGTATTTT
CASSTADTQYF
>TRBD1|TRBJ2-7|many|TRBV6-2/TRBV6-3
TGTGCCAGCAGTTACGAAGGACAGGTAGCGAACGAGCAGTACTTC
CASSYEGQVANEQYF
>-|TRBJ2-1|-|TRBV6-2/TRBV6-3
TGTGCCAGCCTGCAAAGGTTCAGCAATGAGCAGTTCTTC
CASLQRFSNEQFF
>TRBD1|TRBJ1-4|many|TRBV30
TGTGCCTGGACCACCGGGACAGTCCTTAATGAAAAACTGTTTTTT
CAWTTGTVLNEKLFF
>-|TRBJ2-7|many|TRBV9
TGTGCCAGCAGCTCTCACGAGCAGTACTTC
CASSSHEQYF
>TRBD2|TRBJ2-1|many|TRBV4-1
TGCGCCAGCAGCGAGATAGCGGGAGTTTCCTACAATGAGCAGTTCTTC
CASSEIAGVSYNEQFF
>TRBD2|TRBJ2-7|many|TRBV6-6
TGTGCCAGCAGGGGACTAGCGACTACAACAGCCTACGAGCAGTACTTC
CASRGLATTTAYEQYF
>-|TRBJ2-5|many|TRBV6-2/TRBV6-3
TGTGCCAGCAGTTCCCCCCTCGATGTTACAGTACAAGAGACCCAGTACTTC
CASSSPLDVTVQETQYF